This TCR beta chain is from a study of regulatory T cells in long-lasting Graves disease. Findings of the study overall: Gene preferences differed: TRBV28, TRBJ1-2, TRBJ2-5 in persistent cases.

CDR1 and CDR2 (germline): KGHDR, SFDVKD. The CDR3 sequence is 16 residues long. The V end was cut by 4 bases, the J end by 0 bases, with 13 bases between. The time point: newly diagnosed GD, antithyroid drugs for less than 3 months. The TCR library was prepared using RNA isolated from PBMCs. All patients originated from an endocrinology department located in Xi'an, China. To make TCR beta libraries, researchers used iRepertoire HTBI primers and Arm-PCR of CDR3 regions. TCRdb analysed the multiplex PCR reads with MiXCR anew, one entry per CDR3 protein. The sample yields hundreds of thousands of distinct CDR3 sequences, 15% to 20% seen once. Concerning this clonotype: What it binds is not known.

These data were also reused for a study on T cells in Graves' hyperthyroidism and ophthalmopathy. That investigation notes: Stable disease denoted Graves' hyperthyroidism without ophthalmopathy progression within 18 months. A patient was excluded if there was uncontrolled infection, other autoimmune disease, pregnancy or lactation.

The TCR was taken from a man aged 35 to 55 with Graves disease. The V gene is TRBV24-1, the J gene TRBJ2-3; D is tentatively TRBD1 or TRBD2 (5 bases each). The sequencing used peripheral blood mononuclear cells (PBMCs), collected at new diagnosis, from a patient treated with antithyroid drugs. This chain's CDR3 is CATSDPGRRSTDTQYF. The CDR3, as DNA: TGTGCCACCAGTGACCCGGGACGGAGAAGCACAGATACGCAGTATTTT.